Listed below are T cell receptor beta chains from one sample, sequenced in a study of blood T cell repertoires in COVID-19. Using immunoSEQ multiplex PCR, the repertoire was profiled, and TCRdb retains in-frame clones only, with some absent. The data show about 71,000 clones, roughly nine tenths seen once. The sample was peripheral blood. These receptors all come from a woman between 18 and 29 years old with acute or convalescent COVID-19. The CDR3 runs from the conserved cysteine through the conserved F or W. D genes are given only for firm matches. Rows may omit the clone size; those that give it use once, few, many or a size class.

d_call clone_size j_call v_call cdr3_aa cdr3_nt
TRBD1 NA TRBJ1-1 TRBV7-2 CASSWTGGSDIEAFF TGTGCCAGCAGCTGGACAGGGGGCAGTGATATTGAAGCTTTCTTT
TRBD1 NA TRBJ1-6 TRBV10-3 CAIRRDSVNSPLHF TGTGCCATCAGGCGGGACAGCGTAAATTCACCCCTCCACTTT
TRBD1 NA TRBJ1-2 TRBV4-1 CASSQGTGGGREGYTF TGCGCCAGCAGCCAAGGGACAGGGGGCGGACGCGAGGGCTACACCTTC
TRBD1 NA TRBJ1-6 TRBV5-5 CASSLDPGQHNSPLHF TGTGCCAGCAGCTTGGACCCGGGACAGCATAATTCACCCCTCCACTTT
TRBD1 NA TRBJ2-4 TRBV4-1 CASSQHRTGWDIQYF TGCGCCAGCAGCCAGCACAGGACAGGGTGGGACATTCAGTACTTC
TRBD2 few TRBJ2-5 TRBV7-2 CASSPQAGGRETQYF TGTGCCAGCAGCCCCCAGGCGGGAGGGCGTGAGACCCAGTACTTC
TRBD1 NA TRBJ1-5 TRBV28 CASTRNRDRNNQPQHF TGTGCCAGCACACGTAACCGGGACAGAAACAATCAGCCCCAGCATTTT
TRBD2 NA TRBJ2-1 TRBV30 CAWSVLSSGGGRYRHNEQFF TGTGCCTGGAGTGTACTTTCTAGCGGGGGGGGACGATACCGCCACAATGAGCAGTTCTTC
TRBD1 NA TRBJ2-6 TRBV3-1/TRBV3-2 CASSPGDRGLGANVLTF TGTGCCAGCAGCCCTGGGGACAGGGGGCTTGGGGCCAACGTCCTGACTTTC
NA NA TRBJ1-5 TRBV6-5 CASSRTGRGQPQHF TGTGCCAGCAGCCGTACAGGGCGGGGGCAGCCCCAGCATTTT
TRBD1 NA TRBJ1-2 TRBV6-5 CASRSGGHYGYTF TGTGCCAGCAGATCAGGGGGACACTATGGCTACACCTTC
NA NA TRBJ1-4 TRBV2 CASNSRQLTNEKLFF TGTGCCAGCAACTCGAGACAGCTAACTAATGAAAAACTGTTTTTT
NA NA TRBJ1-1 TRBV5-5 CASSLEEEDRTEAFF TGTGCCAGCAGCTTGGAGGAGGAGGATCGCACTGAAGCTTTCTTT
NA NA TRBJ1-3 TRBV2 CASSQTGSYSGNTIYF TGTGCCAGCAGTCAAACGGGGTCTTACTCTGGAAACACCATATATTTT
NA NA TRBJ1-6 TRBV11-2 CASSNDYRQIYNSPLHF TGTGCCAGCAGCAATGATTACCGACAGATCTATAATTCACCCCTCCACTTT
NA once TRBJ2-1 TRBV15 CATSRGTAEVHEQFF TGTGCCACCAGCAGAGGGACAGCCGAAGTACATGAGCAGTTCTTC
TRBD1 once TRBJ2-3 TRBV5-4 CASSPDRALGGTQYF TGTGCCAGCAGCCCGGACAGGGCCCTCGGTGGTACGCAGTATTTT
TRBD1 NA TRBJ2-1 TRBV7-9 CASSLRTGVYNEQFF TGTGCCAGCAGCTTAAGGACAGGGGTCTACAATGAGCAGTTCTTC
NA NA TRBJ2-7 TRBV5-1 CASSLGGDTAKYF TGCGCCAGCAGCTTGGGAGGGGACACAGCGAAGTACTTC
NA NA TRBJ1-2 TRBV5-3 CARSFWQGNYGYTF TGTGCCAGAAGCTTTTGGCAGGGAAACTATGGCTACACCTTC
TRBD2 few TRBJ2-5 TRBV18 CASSPIAGLQETQYF TGTGCCAGCTCCCCTATAGCGGGATTACAAGAGACCCAGTACTTC
TRBD1 NA TRBJ1-4 TRBV19 CASSISGQGRRREKLFF TGTGCCAGTAGTATATCGGGACAGGGTCGACGGCGTGAAAAACTGTTTTTT
NA NA TRBJ1-1 TRBV12-3/TRBV12-4 CASSLGRGTEAFF TGTGCCAGCAGTTTAGGTCGGGGCACTGAAGCTTTCTTT
TRBD1 NA TRBJ2-3 TRBV5-1 CASSLASRQGGWDGIGLIPDTQYF TGCGCCAGCAGCTTGGCATCCCGACAAGGGGGCTGGGATGGCATCGGTTTAATCCCAGATACGCAGTATTTT
NA NA TRBJ1-5 TRBV6-5 CASSSGGGLGQPQHF TGTGCCAGCAGCTCGGGAGGGGGGCTGGGTCAGCCCCAGCATTTT
NA NA TRBJ1-1 TRBV11-2 CASSLQMNTEAFF TGTGCCAGCAGCTTACAGATGAACACTGAAGCTTTCTTT
TRBD2 NA TRBJ2-5 TRBV3-1/TRBV3-2 CASSQFGSGGNQETQYF TGTGCCAGCAGCCAATTCGGAAGCGGGGGGAACCAAGAGACCCAGTACTTC
NA NA TRBJ1-1 TRBV28 CASSPRGENTEAFF TGTGCCAGCAGTCCCCGGGGGGAGAACACTGAAGCTTTCTTT
NA NA TRBJ2-3 TRBV11-2 CASSLAILTDTQYF TGTGCCAGCAGCTTAGCTATTCTCACAGATACGCAGTATTTT
NA NA TRBJ1-2 TRBV29-1 CSVLGQSLNYGYTF TGCAGCGTTCTAGGACAGAGCCTTAACTATGGCTACACCTTC
NA once TRBJ2-5 TRBV7-2 CASSPRSGLVTQYF TGTGCCAGCAGCCCCCGTAGCGGACTGGTTACCCAGTACTTC
NA NA TRBJ2-3 TRBV11-2 CASSRSGSTDTQYF TGTGCCAGCAGCCGAAGCGGAAGCACAGATACGCAGTATTTT
NA NA TRBJ1-5 TRBV4-3 CASSQDVLGGQPQHF TGCGCCAGCAGCCAAGATGTTCTGGGAGGTCAGCCCCAGCATTTT
TRBD1 NA TRBJ1-3 TRBV30 CASTGETGNTIYF TGTGCCTCTACAGGGGAAACTGGAAACACCATATATTTT
NA few TRBJ1-5 TRBV5-1 CASSLNLRQDSNQPQHF TGCGCCAGCAGCTTAAACCTTCGACAGGATAGCAATCAGCCCCAGCATTTT
NA NA TRBJ2-1 TRBV4-1 CASSQGSGRDSYNEQFF TGCGCCAGCAGCCAAGGGTCCGGGCGGGACTCCTACAATGAGCAGTTCTTC
TRBD1 NA TRBJ1-1 TRBV7-9 CASRRQGDYTEAFF TGTGCCAGCAGGCGACAGGGAGATTACACTGAAGCTTTCTTT
NA NA TRBJ2-7 TRBV2 CASSEQGSFYEQYF TGTGCCAGCAGTGAACAGGGGTCGTTCTACGAGCAGTACTTC
NA NA TRBJ1-3 TRBV25-1 CASSDPLPGNTIYF TGTGCCAGCAGTGACCCCCTCCCTGGAAACACCATATATTTT
TRBD1 NA TRBJ2-3 TRBV11-3 CASSLGTGHSTDTQYF TGTGCCAGCAGCTTAGGGACAGGCCATAGCACAGATACGCAGTATTTT
TRBD1 NA TRBJ1-1 TRBV30 CAWSVHVTGGKNTEAFF TGTGCCTGGAGTGTACATGTCACAGGGGGGAAGAACACTGAAGCTTTCTTT
NA NA TRBJ2-2 TRBV24-1 CATSAYTGELFF TGTGCCACCAGTGCCTACACCGGGGAGCTGTTTTTT
NA NA TRBJ2-7 TRBV23-1 CASSQSTAPPVSPFPSSYEQYF TGCGCCAGCAGTCAATCGACTGCCCCCCCCGTGTCACCCTTTCCGAGCTCCTACGAGCAGTACTTC
NA NA TRBJ1-5 TRBV7-8 CASSFGVNQPQHF TGTGCCAGCAGCTTCGGGGTGAATCAGCCCCAGCATTTT
TRBD1 NA TRBJ2-7 TRBV7-9 CASSHRDRVYEQYF TGTGCCAGCAGCCACCGGGACAGGGTGTACGAGCAGTACTTC
NA once TRBJ2-5 TRBV7-2 CASSLSRGQETQYF TGTGCCAGCAGCTTATCGCGGGGTCAAGAGACCCAGTACTTC
NA few TRBJ1-2 TRBV30 CAWSDREGDGYTF TGTGCCTGGAGTGACAGGGAGGGGGATGGCTACACCTTC
NA NA TRBJ1-1 TRBV9 CASRATGNTEAFF TGTGCCAGCAGAGCAACAGGGAACACTGAAGCTTTCTTT
TRBD1 NA TRBJ2-3 TRBV30 CAWTSGTDLVTDTQYF TGTGCCTGGACCTCCGGGACAGACCTTGTCACAGATACGCAGTATTTT